Following are 8 T cell receptor beta chains from one sample sequenced in a study of metastatic and nonmetastatic thyroid tumors (dated by TCRdb to 2019 to 2021). The library was built by means of PCR. The sequencing machine was an Illumina HiSeq 4000. The public reads were run again by TCRdb, first through fastp at Q25 and then through MiXCR, and only productive beta chains were kept. The sample yields more than 40,000 clones; more than 25% were counted once. The top ten clones comprise around 9.6% of the sample. Before undergoing thyroid surgery, none of the patients had been given any kind of treatment. The sample comprised blood. Receptors were obtained from a male donor with papillary thyroid cancer or a benign thyroid nodule (not recorded which). Some clones in this sample may be carry-over from other donors' samples.

The DNA of the CDR3 is TGTGCCAGCATTCTGCGGGATGAGCAGTTCTTC. Its translation: CASILRDEQFF. The chain uses TRBV28 and TRBJ2-1; D might be TRBD2 (5 bases). Deletions cut 7 bases from V and 8 bases from J, with 9 bases between. Germline V CDR1 and CDR2: MDHEN, SYDVKM. This CDR3 spans 11 amino acids.

This clone has a count of ten or more. This sequence joins TRBV6-1 and TRBJ1-2; D is unclear. The V gene lost 6 bases and the J gene lost 4 bases, with 6 bases spanning the gap. Germline values: CDR1 MNHNS, CDR2 SASEGT. This CDR3 contains 11 residues. The CDR3 sequence: CASRYSYGYTF. The CDR3 DNA reads TGTGCCAGCAGGTATTCCTATGGCTACACCTTC.

This clone was picked up a small number of times. The chain recombines TRBV19 with TRBJ2-7; the D gene is possibly TRBD1 (6 bases). The CDR3 spans 14 residues. V lost 4 bases to trimming and J lost 6 bases, with 16 bases between them. Germline V gene lookup returns CDR1 LNHDA and CDR2 SQIVND (reference sequence). The CDR3 is CASSKNTGLGEQYF. CDR3 nucleotides: TGTGCCAGTAGTAAGAATACAGGGCTGGGCGAGCAGTACTTC. Full variable domain (missing parts from reference TRBV19 and TRBJ2-7): DGGITQSPKYLFRKEGQNVTLSCEQNLNHDAMYWYRQDPGQGLRLIYYSQIVNDFQKGDIAEGYSVSREKKESFPLTVTSAQKNPTAFYLCASSKNTGLGEQYFGPGTRLTVT.

This clone was found many times. The V call is TRBV15, the J call TRBJ2-5; D gene unclear. With 4 bases removed from V and 0 bases from J, the gap between germline ends came to 12 bases. Per the germline V gene, CDR1 is LNHNV and CDR2 is YYDKDF (reference sequence). The CDR3 consists of 15 residues. DNA of the CDR3: TGTGCCACCAGCATGAACACAGTGTACCAAGAGACCCAGTACTTC. Translation: CATSMNTVYQETQYF.

There are many counts of this clone. The junction shows a germline mismatch at one end, possibly a read error. The chain has TRBV20-1 and TRBJ1-2; perhaps TRBD1 as D (6 bases). CDR3 size: 14 residues. CDR1 and CDR2 (germline): DFQATT, SNEGSKA (reference sequence). CDR3 sequence: CSARDRGGMDGYTF. CDR3 coding DNA: TGCAGTGCTCGAGACAGAGGGGGAATGGATGGCTACACCTTC.

In the case of this clone: A junction end diverges from the germline sequence, so it may reflect a read error. This chain links TRBV20-1 with TRBJ2-2, with D tentatively TRBD2 (5 bases). The CDR3 runs to 14 residues. CDR1 is DFQATT, CDR2 SNEGSKA, per germline (reference sequence). CDR3 sequence: CSAIPNLGTGELLF. The DNA of the CDR3 is TGCAGTGCTATACCTAACCTGGGCACCGGGGAGCTGTTATTT.

Concerning this clone itself: This CDR3 is missing its conserved last phenylalanine or tryptophan, likely due to a read error. It is unclear where the CDR3 begins or ends on the DNA, so no DNA is shown, and the CDR3 is as TCRdb lists it. This chain links TRBV4-2 with TRBJ2-1. Germline CDR1 reads LGHNA; CDR2 reads YNFKEQ. From its first to its last residue, the CDR3 has 15 amino acids. This chain's CDR3 is CASSSKTSSYNEHFL.

This clone was counted a single time. No conserved phenylalanine or tryptophan is present at the end of the CDR3, so a read error is the likely explanation. CDR3 in DNA: TGTTCCATCAGCGAGGTAGGGACCCTCGGGGAGCAGTTCTAC. It is translated as CSISEVGTLGEQFY. The chain uses TRBV11-2 and TRBJ2-1, with D perhaps matching TRBD1 or TRBD2 (5 bases each). The CDR3 covers 14 residues. Germline V gene data show CDR1 as SGHAT and CDR2 as FQNNGV.